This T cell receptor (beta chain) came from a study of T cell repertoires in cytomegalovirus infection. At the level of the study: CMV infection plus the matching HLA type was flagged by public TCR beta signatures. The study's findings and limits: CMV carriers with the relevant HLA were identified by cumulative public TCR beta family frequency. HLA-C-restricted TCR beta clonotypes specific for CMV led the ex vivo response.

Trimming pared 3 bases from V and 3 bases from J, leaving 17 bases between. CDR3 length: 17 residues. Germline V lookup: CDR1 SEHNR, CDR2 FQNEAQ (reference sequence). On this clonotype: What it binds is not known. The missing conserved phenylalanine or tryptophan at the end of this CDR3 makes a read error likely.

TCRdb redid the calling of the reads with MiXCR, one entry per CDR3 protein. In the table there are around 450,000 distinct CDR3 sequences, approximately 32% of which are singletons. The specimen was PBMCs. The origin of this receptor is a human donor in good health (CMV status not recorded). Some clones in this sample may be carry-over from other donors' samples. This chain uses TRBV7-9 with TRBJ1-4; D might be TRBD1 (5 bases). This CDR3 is CASSFSWGGAANEKLFV. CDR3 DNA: TGTGCCAGCAGCTTCTCATGGGGGGGTGCGGCTAATGAAAAACTGTTTGTT.